This T cell receptor (beta chain) came from a study of T cells in Graves' hyperthyroidism and ophthalmopathy. The source material, RNA transcripts, was used to amplify TCR beta CDR3 regions. The HTBI set primed first-round TCR CDR3 RT-PCR. TCRdb reanalysed the multiplex PCR reads using MiXCR and keeps one entry per CDR3 protein. Seen here are 300,000 to 450,000 distinct CDR3 sequences, roughly 13% observed once, and the top ten hold around 21%. Study-wide findings and caveats: The model foresaw ophthalmopathy a median roughly 6.3 months prior to onset. The majority of expanded thyroid clonotypes above 0.001 also appeared in blood.

Patients aged 18 to 65 with hyperthyroidism were newly diagnosed, with duration under 2 months. The V end lost 2 bases, the J end lost 0 bases, and 16 bases lay between the germline ends. CDR1 and CDR2 (germline): DFQATT, SNEGSKA (reference sequence). The CDR3 extends over 16 amino acids. Of note for this clonotype: Its antigen is undetermined.

The V gene is TRBV20-1, the J gene TRBJ1-2; the D gene is possibly TRBD1 (5 bases). This TCR came from a man younger than 45 with Graves' hyperthyroidism that later progressed to Graves' ophthalmopathy. Material for sequencing was blood. The CDR3 loop reads CSARPRGGRSNYGYTF. Written as DNA, the CDR3 is TGCAGTGCTAGACCCCGGGGCGGCAGGTCTAACTATGGCTACACCTTC.